These 9 T cell receptor beta chains originate from one sample sequenced in a study of cytomegalovirus exposure and HLA in healthy donors. The PCR made use of 60 Vbeta and 13 Jbeta primers. Produced via immunoSEQ multiplex PCR; TCRdb's table is partial and in-frame only. This sample has around 150,000 clones, with about 64% found just once. The sample taken for sequencing was PBMCs. Every receptor here comes from a woman aged 40 to 50 in good health and CMV-seronegative.

V and J are TRBV5-1 and TRBJ1-6, with D possibly matching TRBD1 (6 bases). V was clipped by 0 bases and J by 10 bases, with 11 bases between them. From germline, CDR1 is SGHRS and CDR2 YFSETQ. The CDR3 covers 14 residues. The CDR3 DNA reads TGCGCCAGCAGCTTGGGGACAGAGAGGTCACCCCTCCACTTT. Translation: CASSLGTERSPLHF.

This chain links TRBV4-1 with TRBJ2-1; 7 nucleotides line up with TRBD2. The V gene's germline CDR1 is MGHRA and CDR2 YSYEKL. The V and J ends lost 3 bases and 4 bases, in that order; junction bases with no gene match: 9. The CDR3 covers 16 residues. CDR3: CASSHAIAGGYNEQFF. The DNA for the CDR3 is TGCGCCAGCAGCCATGCTATAGCGGGCGGTTACAATGAGCAGTTCTTC.

The chain links TRBV11-2 to TRBJ2-2; possible D gene TRBD1, 8 bases. V was trimmed by 5 bases and J by 7 bases, leaving 17 bases between them. The CDR3 covers 15 residues. Germline V CDR1 and CDR2: SGHAT, FQNNGV. The CDR3 bases are TGTGCCAGCAGCCCTCGACAGGGGAGGGGCGGGGAGCTGTTTTTT. Residues: CASSPRQGRGGELFF. Looking up the rest from reference TRBV11-2 and TRBJ2-2 gives the full variable domain: EAGVAQSPRYKIIEKRQSVAFWCNPISGHATLYWYQQILGQGPKLLIQFQNNGVVDDSQLPKDRFSAERLKGVDSTLKIQPAKLEDSAVYLCASSPRQGRGGELFFGEGSRLTVL.

The V gene is TRBV18, the J gene TRBJ1-5; no clear D gene. The CDR3 length is 13 residues. V lost 6 bases to trimming and J lost 1 base, with 7 bases between them. Germline V gene data show CDR1 as KGHSH and CDR2 as LQKENI. The CDR3 spells CASSDGSNQPQHF. The DNA for the CDR3 is TGTGCCAGCTCCGACGGGAGCAATCAGCCCCAGCATTTT.

The rearrangement joins TRBV7-2 to TRBJ2-7, with 7 bases lining up with TRBD1. Germline V gives CDR1 SGHTA, CDR2 FQGNSA. This CDR3 contains 12 residues. The junction had 5 bases not matched to a gene; V was cut back by 6 bases and J by 6 bases. The DNA of the CDR3 is TGTGCCAGCAGTTCGACAGGGCTCGAGCAGTACTTC. This encodes CASSSTGLEQYF. The full variable domain, completed using reference TRBV7-2 and TRBJ2-7, is GAGVSQSPSNKVTEKGKDVELRCDPISGHTALYWYRQSLGQGLEFLIYFQGNSAPDKSGLPSDRFSAERTGGSVSTLTIQRTQQEDSAVYLCASSSTGLEQYFGPGTRLTVT.

The chain recombines TRBV6-1 with TRBJ1-1; 10 bases line up with TRBD1. The CDR3 spans 15 residues. The germline gives CDR1 MNHNS, CDR2 SASEGT. After removal of 5 bases from V and 0 bases from J, the junction contained 3 bases not matched to a gene. The chain's CDR3 is CASSLGQGMNTEAFF. In DNA form, the CDR3 reads TGTGCCAGCAGTTTGGGACAGGGGATGAACACTGAAGCTTTCTTT.

The rearrangement joins TRBV5-1 to TRBJ1-1; D is perhaps TRBD1 (6 bases). The V end lost 4 bases, the J end lost 0 bases, and 10 bases lay between the germline ends. Germline CDR1 is SGHRS and CDR2 is YFSETQ. The CDR3 runs to 14 residues. CDR3 amino acids: CASSPTGLNTEAFF. In nucleotides, the CDR3 is TGCGCCAGCAGCCCGACAGGTTTGAACACTGAAGCTTTCTTT.

The sample holds a few counts of this clone. The V gene is TRBV10-1, the J gene TRBJ1-2; the match to TRBD1 covers 10 bases. V lost 7 bases to trimming and J lost 4 bases; unmatched junction nucleotides: 6. Germline V gene sequence: CDR1 WNHNN, CDR2 SYGVQD (reference sequence). The length of the CDR3 is 14 residues. CDR3: CASTGDRGGYGYTF. In DNA, the CDR3 is TGCGCCAGCACGGGGGACAGGGGCGGCTATGGCTACACCTTC.

This clone was detected a few times. This chain joins TRBV4-2 and TRBJ1-5, with D hard to call. The germline gives CDR1 LGHNA, CDR2 YNFKEQ. This CDR3 is built from 15 residues. Trimming pared 1 base from V and 3 bases from J, leaving 10 bases between. CDR3 sequence: CASSQGPGNNQPQHF. The CDR3 nucleotides are TGTGCCAGCAGCCAAGGGCCAGGTAACAATCAGCCCCAGCATTTT.